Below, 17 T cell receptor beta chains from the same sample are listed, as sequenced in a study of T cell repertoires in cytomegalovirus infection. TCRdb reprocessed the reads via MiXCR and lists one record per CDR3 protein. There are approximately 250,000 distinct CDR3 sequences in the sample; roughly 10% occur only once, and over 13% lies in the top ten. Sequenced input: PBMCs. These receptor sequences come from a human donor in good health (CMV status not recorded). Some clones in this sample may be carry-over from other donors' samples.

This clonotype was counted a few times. The chain's CDR3 is CASTLTGVSGSPLHF. The DNA of the CDR3 is TGTGCCAGCACCCTAACAGGGGTCAGTGGTTCACCCCTCCACTTT. V usage is TRBV28 and J usage is TRBJ1-6; TRBD1 matches at 7 bases. The trim removed 7 bases at V and 9 bases at J, leaving 12 bases unmatched. The CDR3 contains 15 residues. Germline V gene data show CDR1 as MDHEN and CDR2 as SYDVKM.

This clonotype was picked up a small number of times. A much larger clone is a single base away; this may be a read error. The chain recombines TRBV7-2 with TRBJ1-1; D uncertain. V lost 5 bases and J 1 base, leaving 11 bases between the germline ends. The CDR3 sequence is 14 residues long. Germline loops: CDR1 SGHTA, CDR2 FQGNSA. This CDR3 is CASSPPTANTEAFF. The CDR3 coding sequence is TGTGCCAGCAGCCCGCCTACAGCGAACACTGAAGCTTTCTTT.

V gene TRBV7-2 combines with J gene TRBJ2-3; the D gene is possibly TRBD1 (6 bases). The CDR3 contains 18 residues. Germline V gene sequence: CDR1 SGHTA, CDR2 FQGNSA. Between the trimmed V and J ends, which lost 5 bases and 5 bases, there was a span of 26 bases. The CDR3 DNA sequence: TGTGCCAGCAGCCCCCCTTTGAGCGGACAGACTGGCAAAGATACGCAGTATTTT. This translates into CASSPPLSGQTGKDTQYF. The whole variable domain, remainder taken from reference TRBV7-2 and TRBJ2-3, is GAGVSQSPSNKVTEKGKDVELRCDPISGHTALYWYRQSLGQGLEFLIYFQGNSAPDKSGLPSDRFSAERTGGSVSTLTIQRTQQEDSAVYLCASSPPLSGQTGKDTQYFGPGTRLTVL.

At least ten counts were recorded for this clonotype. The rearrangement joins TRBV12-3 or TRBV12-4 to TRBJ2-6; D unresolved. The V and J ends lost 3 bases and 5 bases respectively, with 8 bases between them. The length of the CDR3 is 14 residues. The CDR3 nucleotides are TGTGCCAGCAGTTTCGGGTATTGGGCCAACGTCCTGACTTTC. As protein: CASSFGYWANVLTF.

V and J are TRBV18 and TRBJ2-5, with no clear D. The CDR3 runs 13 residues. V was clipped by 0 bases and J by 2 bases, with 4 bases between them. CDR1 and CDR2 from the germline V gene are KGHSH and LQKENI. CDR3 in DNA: TGTGCCAGCTCACCACCCCAGCAAGAGACCCAGTACTTC. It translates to CASSPPQQETQYF.

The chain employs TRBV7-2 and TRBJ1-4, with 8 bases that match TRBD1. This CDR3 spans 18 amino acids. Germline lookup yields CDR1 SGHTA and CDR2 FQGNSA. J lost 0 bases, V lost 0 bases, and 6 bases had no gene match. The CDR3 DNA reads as TGTGCCAGCAGCTTAGCTGCAGGGGGCGGATCAACTAATGAAAAACTGTTTTTT. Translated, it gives CASSLAAGGGSTNEKLFF.

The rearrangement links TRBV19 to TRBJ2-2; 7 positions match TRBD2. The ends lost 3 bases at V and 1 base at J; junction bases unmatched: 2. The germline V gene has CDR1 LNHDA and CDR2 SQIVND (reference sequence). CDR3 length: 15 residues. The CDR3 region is CASSIGRWNTGELFF. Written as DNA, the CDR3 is TGTGCCAGTAGTATCGGGAGGTGGAACACCGGGGAGCTGTTTTTT.

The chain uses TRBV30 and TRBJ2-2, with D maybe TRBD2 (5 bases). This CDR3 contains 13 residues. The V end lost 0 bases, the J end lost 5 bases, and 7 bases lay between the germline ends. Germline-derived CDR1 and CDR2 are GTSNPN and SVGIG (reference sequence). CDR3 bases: TGTGCCTGGAGTGTACGGGGAACCGGGGAGCTGTTTTTT. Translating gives CAWSVRGTGELFF.

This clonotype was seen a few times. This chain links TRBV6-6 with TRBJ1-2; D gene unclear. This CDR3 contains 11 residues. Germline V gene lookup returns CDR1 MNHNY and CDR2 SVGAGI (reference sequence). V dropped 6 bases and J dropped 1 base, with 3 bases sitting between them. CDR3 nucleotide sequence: TGTGCCAGCAGGAATAACTATGGCTACACCTTC. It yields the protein CASRNNYGYTF.

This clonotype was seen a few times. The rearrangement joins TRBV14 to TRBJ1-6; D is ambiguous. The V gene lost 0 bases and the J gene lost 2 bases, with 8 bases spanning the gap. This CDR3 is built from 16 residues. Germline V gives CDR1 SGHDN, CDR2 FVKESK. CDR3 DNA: TGTGCCAGCAGCCAAGATGGGGTAGCCTATAATTCACCCCTCCACTTT. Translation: CASSQDGVAYNSPLHF. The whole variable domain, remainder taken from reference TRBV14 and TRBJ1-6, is EAGVTQFPSHSVIEKGQTVTLRCDPISGHDNLYWYRRVMGKEIKFLLHFVKESKQDESGMPNNRFLAERTGGTYSTLKVQPAELEDSGVYFCASSQDGVAYNSPLHFGNGTRLTVT.

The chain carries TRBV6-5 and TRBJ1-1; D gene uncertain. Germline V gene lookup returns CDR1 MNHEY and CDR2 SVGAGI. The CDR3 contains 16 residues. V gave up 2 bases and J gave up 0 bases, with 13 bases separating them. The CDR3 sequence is CASSYGHSRMNTEAFF. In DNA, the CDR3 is TGTGCCAGCAGTTACGGGCACAGCAGAATGAACACTGAAGCTTTCTTT.

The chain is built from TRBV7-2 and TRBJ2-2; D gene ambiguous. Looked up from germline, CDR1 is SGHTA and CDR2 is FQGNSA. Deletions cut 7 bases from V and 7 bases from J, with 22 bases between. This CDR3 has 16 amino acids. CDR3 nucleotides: TGTGCCAGCAACCCAAGGGTCACGAGCGACGGCGGGGAGCTGTTTTTT. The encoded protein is CASNPRVTSDGGELFF. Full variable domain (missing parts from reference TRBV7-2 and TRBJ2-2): GAGVSQSPSNKVTEKGKDVELRCDPISGHTALYWYRQSLGQGLEFLIYFQGNSAPDKSGLPSDRFSAERTGGSVSTLTIQRTQQEDSAVYLCASNPRVTSDGGELFFGEGSRLTVL.

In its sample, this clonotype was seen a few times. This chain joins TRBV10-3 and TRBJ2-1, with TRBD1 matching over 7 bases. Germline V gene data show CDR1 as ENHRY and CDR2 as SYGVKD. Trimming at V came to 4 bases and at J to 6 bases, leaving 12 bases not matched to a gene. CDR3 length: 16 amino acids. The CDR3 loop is CAISAPETGPRNEQFF. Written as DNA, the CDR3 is TGTGCCATCAGTGCCCCAGAGACAGGGCCCCGCAATGAGCAGTTCTTC.

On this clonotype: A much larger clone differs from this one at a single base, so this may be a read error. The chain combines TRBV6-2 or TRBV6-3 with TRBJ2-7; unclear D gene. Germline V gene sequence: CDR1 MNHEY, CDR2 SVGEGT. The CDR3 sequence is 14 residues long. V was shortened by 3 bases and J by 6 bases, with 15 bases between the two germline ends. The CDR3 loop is CASSYELSWGEQYF. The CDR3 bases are TGTGCCAGCAGTTATGAACTGTCGTGGGGCGAGCAGTACTTC.

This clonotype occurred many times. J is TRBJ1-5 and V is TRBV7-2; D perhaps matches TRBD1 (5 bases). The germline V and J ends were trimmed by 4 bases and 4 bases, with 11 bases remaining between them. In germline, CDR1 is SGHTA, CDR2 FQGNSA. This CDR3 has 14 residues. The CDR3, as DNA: TGTGCCAGCAGCTATAGCCGGGGGAATCAGCCCCAGCATTTT. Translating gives CASSYSRGNQPQHF. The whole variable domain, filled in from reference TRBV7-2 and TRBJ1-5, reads GAGVSQSPSNKVTEKGKDVELRCDPISGHTALYWYRQSLGQGLEFLIYFQGNSAPDKSGLPSDRFSAERTGGSVSTLTIQRTQQEDSAVYLCASSYSRGNQPQHFGDGTRLSIL.

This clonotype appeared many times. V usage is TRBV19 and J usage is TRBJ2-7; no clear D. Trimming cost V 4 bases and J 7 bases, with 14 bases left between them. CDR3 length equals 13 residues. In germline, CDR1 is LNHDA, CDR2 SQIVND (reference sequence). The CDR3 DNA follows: TGTGCCAGTAGTAGACAACCCGGCTGGGAGCAGTACTTC. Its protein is CASSRQPGWEQYF.

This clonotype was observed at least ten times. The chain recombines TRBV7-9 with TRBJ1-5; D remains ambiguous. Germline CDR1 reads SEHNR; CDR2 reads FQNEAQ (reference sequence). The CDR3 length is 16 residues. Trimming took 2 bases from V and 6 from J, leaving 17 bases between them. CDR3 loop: CASSLKGDSGGQPQHF. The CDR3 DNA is TGTGCCAGCAGCTTAAAGGGAGATTCTGGCGGTCAGCCCCAGCATTTT.